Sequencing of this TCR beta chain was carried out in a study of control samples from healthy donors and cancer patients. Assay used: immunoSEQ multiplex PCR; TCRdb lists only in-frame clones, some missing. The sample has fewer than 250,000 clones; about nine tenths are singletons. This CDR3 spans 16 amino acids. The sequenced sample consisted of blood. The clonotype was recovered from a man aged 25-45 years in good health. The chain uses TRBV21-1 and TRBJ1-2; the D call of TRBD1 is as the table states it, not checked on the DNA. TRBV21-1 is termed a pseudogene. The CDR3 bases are TGTGCCAGCAGCAAAGGTATGGGACAGGCTTCCTATGGCTACACCTTC. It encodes CASSKGMGQASYGYTF.